Below, 13 T cell receptor beta chains from the same sample are listed, as sequenced in a study of T cells in tuberculosis. Some clones are missing from TCRdb's copy, which holds only in-frame ones; the method was immunoSEQ multiplex PCR. The sample carries fewer than 35,000 clones, approximately 93% recorded once. Sequencing was performed on PBMCs. Source of these receptors: a donor between 10 and 35 years old with latent tuberculosis or without tuberculosis infection.

This chain joins TRBV14 and TRBJ2-7, with a tentative D call TRBD1 (6 bases). The CDR3 is 13 residues long. Looked up from germline, CDR1 is SGHDN and CDR2 is FVKESK. With 2 bases removed from V and 1 base from J, the gap between germline ends came to 6 bases. The CDR3 here is CASSQRGSYEQYF. Written as DNA, the CDR3 is TGTGCCAGCAGCCAAAGGGGGTCCTACGAGCAGTACTTC. Supplemented by reference TRBV14 and TRBJ2-7, the full variable domain reads EAGVTQFPSHSVIEKGQTVTLRCDPISGHDNLYWYRRVMGKEIKFLLHFVKESKQDESGMPNNRFLAERTGGTYSTLKVQPAELEDSGVYFCASSQRGSYEQYFGPGTRLTVT.

The chain is built from TRBV2 and TRBJ1-1, with D perhaps TRBD1 (5 bases). Germline-derived CDR1 and CDR2 are SNHLY and FYNNEI. The CDR3 is made up of 13 amino acids. The V gene lost 3 bases and the J gene lost 2 bases, with 7 bases spanning the gap. CDR3 residues: CASSDQGNTEAFF. The CDR3 region has the DNA TGTGCCAGCAGTGATCAGGGCAACACTGAAGCTTTCTTT.

The CDR3 reads CASSSRTSGTYEQYF. In nucleotides, the CDR3 is TGTGCCAGCAGCTCGAGGACTAGCGGGACCTACGAGCAGTACTTC. J is TRBJ2-7 and V is TRBV5-6, with TRBD2 matching 12 bases. The germline V gene has CDR1 SGHDT and CDR2 YYEEEE. This CDR3 is 15 amino acids long. The J segment lost 2 bases and the V segment lost 3 bases, leaving 3 bases of the junction unmatched.

The rearrangement links TRBV11-2 to TRBJ1-3; maybe TRBD1 (6 bases). V was cut by 3 bases and J by 4 bases, with 13 bases left in between. This CDR3 is 15 amino acids long. Germline CDR1 SGHAT, CDR2 FQNNGV. As DNA, the CDR3 is TGTGCCAGCAGCTTCCACAGGGCCCAAGGAAACACCATATATTTT. Residues: CASSFHRAQGNTIYF.

CDR3 in amino acids: CATTTGNIDEQYF. The CDR3 region has the DNA TGTGCCACCACGACAGGGAATATCGACGAGCAGTACTTC. The rearrangement joins TRBV28 to TRBJ2-7; TRBD1 matches at 7 bases. CDR1 and CDR2 (germline): MDHEN, SYDVKM. The CDR3 totals 13 residues. Trimming cost V 10 bases and J 5 bases; bases outside gene matches: 11. Drawing the rest from reference TRBV28 and TRBJ2-7, the complete variable domain is DVKVTQSSRYLVKRTGEKVFLECVQDMDHENMFWYRQDPGLGLRLIYFSYDVKMKEKGDIPEGYSVSREKKERFSLILESASTNQTSMYLCATTTGNIDEQYFGPGTRLTVT.

The gene calls are TRBV2 and TRBJ2-7, with 10 nucleotides matching TRBD1. V shed 3 bases and J 4 bases; nucleotides not matched to a gene: 3. The CDR3 covers 14 residues. From germline, CDR1 is SNHLY and CDR2 FYNNEI. The CDR3 reads CASSEVGQGYEQYF. In nucleotides, the CDR3 is TGTGCCAGCAGTGAGGTGGGACAGGGGTACGAGCAGTACTTC.

V gene TRBV27 combines with J gene TRBJ2-1; D may be TRBD2 (6 bases). This CDR3 has 16 residues. Between the trimmed V and J ends, which lost 5 bases and 0 bases, there was a span of 14 bases. Germline-derived CDR1 and CDR2 are MNHEY and SMNVEV (reference sequence). CDR3 residues: CASSHYSGLSYNEQFF. The CDR3 DNA sequence: TGTGCCAGCAGTCACTATAGCGGACTCTCCTACAATGAGCAGTTCTTC.

This chain links TRBV7-9 with TRBJ1-1; D uncertain. This CDR3 has 11 residues. CDR1 is SEHNR, CDR2 FQNEAQ, per germline (reference sequence). V was clipped by 5 bases and J by 11 bases, with 12 bases between them. CDR3 protein: CASSDTWEAFF. Here the CDR3 DNA reads TGTGCCAGCAGCGATACCTGGGAGGCTTTCTTT.

V is TRBV9 and J is TRBJ2-1; no definite D call. Trimming pared 3 bases from V and 6 bases from J, leaving 10 bases between. Germline CDR1 is SGDLS and CDR2 is YYNGEE. The length of the CDR3 is 13 residues. The CDR3 sequence: CASSANIGNEQFF. CDR3 nucleotide sequence: TGTGCCAGCAGCGCCAATATCGGCAATGAGCAGTTCTTC.

J is TRBJ1-2 and V is TRBV2; D perhaps matches TRBD1 (6 bases). The CDR3 extends over 13 amino acids. V dropped 4 bases and J dropped 4 bases, with 10 bases sitting between them. CDR1 is SNHLY and CDR2 is FYNNEI in the germline V gene. The CDR3 sequence is CASSGDTAYGYTF. The CDR3 region has the DNA TGTGCCAGCAGTGGGGACACTGCCTATGGCTACACCTTC.

The chain combines TRBV7-8 with TRBJ2-7, with TRBD1 matching 10 bases. CDR1 is SGHVS and CDR2 is FQNEAQ in the germline V gene. This CDR3 comprises 14 residues. V shed 5 bases, J shed 2 bases, and the junction held 3 bases outside the gene matches. The CDR3 DNA reads as TGTGCCAGCAGCCAGGGGACAGGGGCCTACGAGCAGTACTTC. Translated: CASSQGTGAYEQYF.

This rearrangement joins TRBV9 to TRBJ2-5; 8 bases align to TRBD1. CDR1 and CDR2 from the germline V gene are SGDLS and YYNGEE. The CDR3 is made up of 15 amino acids. Unmatched junction bases numbered 9, after V lost 5 bases and J lost 3 bases. Here the CDR3 DNA reads TGTGCCAGCAGTATACAAGGACAGGGAGAAGAGACCCAGTACTTC. This codes for CASSIQGQGEETQYF.

The chain links TRBV5-4 to TRBJ1-2; maybe TRBD1 (6 bases). CDR3 length: 14 amino acids. V lost 5 bases and J 8 bases, leaving 19 bases between the germline ends. Germline CDR1 is SGHNT and CDR2 is YYREEE (reference sequence). CDR3 sequence reads: CASRNTGPSVGYTF. As DNA, the CDR3 is TGTGCCAGCAGAAACACAGGGCCCTCGGTGGGCTACACCTTC.